The next 8 T cell receptor beta chains were all read from a single sample in a study of T-cell reconstitution after alpha-beta-depleted transplantation in children. It was with unique molecular identifiers that the TCRbeta library was prepared. A single record per CDR3 protein comes from TCRdb applying MiXCR to the PCR reads. The sample includes some 9,000 distinct CDR3 sequences, roughly 15% of them seen just once. The sample in question was PBMCs, mostly from graft donor cells, obtained 60 days after TCRalphabeta/CD19-depleted stem cell transplant. The receptor set was obtained from a girl less than two years old who had a stem cell transplant for combined immunodeficiency, so the T cells may come from the graft donor.

This CDR3 is CASSRDRASTQYF. DNA for the CDR3: TGTGCCAGCAGTCGGGACAGGGCCTCGACCCAGTACTTC. The V call is TRBV12-3 or TRBV12-4, the J call TRBJ2-5, with TRBD1 matching 9 bases. There are 13 residues in the CDR3. With 5 bases clipped from V and 7 bases from J, the junction kept 5 bases outside the gene matches.

Notes on this clonotype: A clone one base away is much larger, so this may be a read error. J is TRBJ2-1 and V is TRBV9; D might be TRBD1 (6 bases). The CDR3 contains 14 residues. CDR1 and CDR2 (germline): SGDLS, YYNGEE. CDR3 nucleotide sequence: TGTGCCAGCAGCGCCGCCCCAGGGGACAATCAGCAGTTCTTC. This translates into CASSAAPGDNQQFF.

This clonotype appeared many times. The rearrangement uses TRBV24-1 and TRBJ1-1; 8 nucleotides agree with TRBD1. V lost 7 bases, J lost 13 bases, and 10 bases stayed unmatched. The CDR3 totals 12 residues. In germline, CDR1 is KGHDR, CDR2 SFDVKD. The DNA of the CDR3 is TGTGCCACCAGAGCTTCTACAGGGGGATATTTCTTT. Translated: CATRASTGGYFF.

This clonotype was detected many times. V gene TRBV29-1 combines with J gene TRBJ1-2; possibly TRBD1 for D (5 bases). Germline CDR1 SQVTM, CDR2 ANQGSEA. V was shortened by 5 bases and J by 8 bases, with 18 bases between the two germline ends. This CDR3 has 13 amino acids. DNA for the CDR3: TGCAGCGTTTCCGTAGGGGCGGGAGGCGGCTACACCTTC. Amino acid sequence: CSVSVGAGGGYTF.

V gene TRBV18 combines with J gene TRBJ2-3; D is undetermined. Germline V gene sequence: CDR1 KGHSH, CDR2 LQKENI. Trimming left V 5 bases short and J 4 bases short, with 7 bases between. This CDR3 region has 12 residues. CDR3 residues: CASSVFPDTQYF. The CDR3 bases are TGTGCCAGCTCAGTCTTTCCAGATACGCAGTATTTT.

This clonotype came up many times. This chain links TRBV25-1 with TRBJ2-5; maybe TRBD2 (6 bases). CDR1 and CDR2 (germline): MGHDK, SYGVNS. Between the trimmed V and J ends, which lost 1 base and 1 base, there was a span of 16 bases. CDR3 length: 17 residues. In DNA form, the CDR3 reads TGTGCCAGCAGTGAATGGCTGGGAGGTGGACTCCAAGAGACCCAGTACTTC. Its translation is CASSEWLGGGLQETQYF.

There are a few counts of this clonotype. The V call is TRBV6-5, the J call TRBJ1-4, with 7 nucleotides matching TRBD1. Germline V gene data show CDR1 as MNHEY and CDR2 as SVGAGI. The CDR3 loop spans 16 amino acids. The V segment lost 6 bases and the J segment 7 bases; nucleotides outside the gene matches: 14. CDR3 residues: CASSPQTGVGGEKLFF. The CDR3 DNA reads as TGTGCCAGCAGCCCTCAAACAGGGGTGGGAGGTGAAAAACTGTTTTTT.

This clonotype appeared many times. The chain uses TRBV12-3 or TRBV12-4 and TRBJ1-1; the D gene is possibly TRBD1 (5 bases). There are 14 residues in the CDR3. The V gene lost 6 bases and the J gene lost 0 bases, with 11 bases spanning the gap. CDR3 coding DNA: TGTGCCAGCAGCTACAGGAACATGAACACTGAAGCTTTCTTT. Its protein is CASSYRNMNTEAFF.